This TCR beta chain is drawn from a study of early T cells in non-severe SARS-CoV-2 infection. About the research overall: The authors sequenced bulk RNA from unsorted whole blood, leaving chains unpaired.

This clonotype was recorded many times. Unique molecular identifiers were attached to individual cDNA molecules. A single record per CDR3 protein comes from TCRdb applying MiXCR to the 5' RACE reads. The sample consists of around 29,000 distinct CDR3 sequences, approximately 5.3% of them appearing once. Germline V gene sequence: CDR1 KGHSH, CDR2 LQKENI. The CDR3 is 12 residues long. V was trimmed by 2 bases and J by 2 bases, leaving 4 bases between them. The chain is built from TRBV18 and TRBJ2-7, with no clear D. Sequencing was performed on whole blood. This TCR was sampled from an adult who was a healthcare worker with PCR-confirmed SARS-CoV-2 infection or an uninfected control (not recorded which). Here the CDR3 DNA reads TGTGCCAGCTCACCAGGGGCCTACGAGCAGTACTTC. This gives the protein CASSPGAYEQYF.